A selection of T cell receptor beta chains follows, all from one sample in a study of regulatory T cells in long-lasting Graves disease. Via MiXCR, TCRdb re-called the multiplex PCR reads, giving one row per CDR3 protein. The sample records under 450,000 distinct CDR3 sequences, roughly a quarter being singletons. Sequenced here: peripheral blood mononuclear cells (PBMCs), sampled when the disease was refractory, from a patient treated with antithyroid drugs. These receptors came from a female donor with Graves disease. Each CDR3 is given with its conserved first and last residue.

j_call,v_call,cdr3_aa
TRBJ2-3,TRBV5-1,CASTGGAVDTQYF
TRBJ1-4,TRBV28,CASLRAGATNEKLFF
TRBJ2-5,TRBV5-1,CASSLGISSGEEETQYF
TRBJ1-5,TRBV3-1,CASSQGVVAQPQHF
TRBJ1-2,TRBV28,CASSKFTGDYTF
TRBJ1-2,TRBV29-1,CSVEGRDYGYTF
TRBJ1-6,TRBV2,CASSEAGWENSPLHF
TRBJ1-1,TRBV28,CASSLGAQGRNTEAFF
TRBJ2-4,TRBV27,CASSSLAGVAKNIQYF
TRBJ2-7,TRBV7-2,CASSPATGEQYF
TRBJ2-7,TRBV24-1,CATGGNSYEQYF
TRBJ1-4,TRBV7-9,CTSSRVGGSEKLFF
TRBJ1-5,TRBV2,CASTKTGGNQPQHF
TRBJ2-7,TRBV13,CASSRETNVEQYF
TRBJ2-2,TRBV27,CASSQWLTGELFF
TRBJ2-7,TRBV20-1,CSARGGPGQGFGEQYF
TRBJ1-2,TRBV4-1,CASSQEDPGIYGYTF
TRBJ1-1,TRBV9,CASSVEEWGGAFF
TRBJ1-2,TRBV19,CASRADRTSWGYTF
TRBJ1-2,TRBV20-1,CSARIRTETYGYTF
TRBJ2-7,TRBV2,CASSERGGGLYEQYF
TRBJ2-7,TRBV4-1,CASSQDRLGLAYEQYF
TRBJ2-2,TRBV7-9,CASSRGNTGELFF
TRBJ2-5,TRBV19,CASSIGLRETQYF
TRBJ2-5,TRBV25-1,CASSEKPGQGTSGTQETQYF
TRBJ2-2,TRBV3-1,CASSLAAKNTGELFF
TRBJ1-6,TRBV6-1,CAGGGREASPLHF
TRBJ2-4,TRBV18,CASSPPSDGFEAKNIQYF
TRBJ1-2,TRBV19,CASSIEITRLYGYTF
TRBJ1-6,TRBV5-1,CASSLGRRDNSPLHF
TRBJ1-6,TRBV20-1,CSARDFTTDNSPLHF
TRBJ2-4,TRBV28,CASTGQAGDIQYF
TRBJ1-5,TRBV2,CASNGATGGKSNQPQHF
TRBJ2-5,TRBV6-1,CASSRAGPPSLQETQYF
TRBJ1-5,TRBV20-1,CSARESWGNNQPQHF